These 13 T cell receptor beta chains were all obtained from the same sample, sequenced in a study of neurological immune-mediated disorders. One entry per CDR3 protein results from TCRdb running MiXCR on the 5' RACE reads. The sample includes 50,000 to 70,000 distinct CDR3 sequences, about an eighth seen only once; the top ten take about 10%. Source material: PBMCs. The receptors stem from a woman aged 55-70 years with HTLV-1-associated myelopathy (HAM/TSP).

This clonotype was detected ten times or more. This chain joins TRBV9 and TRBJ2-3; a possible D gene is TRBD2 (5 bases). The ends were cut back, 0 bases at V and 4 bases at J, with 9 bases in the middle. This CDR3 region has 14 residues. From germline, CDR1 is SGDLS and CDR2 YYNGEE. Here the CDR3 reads CASSVGLAADTQYF. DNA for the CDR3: TGTGCCAGCAGCGTAGGGCTAGCCGCAGATACGCAGTATTTT.

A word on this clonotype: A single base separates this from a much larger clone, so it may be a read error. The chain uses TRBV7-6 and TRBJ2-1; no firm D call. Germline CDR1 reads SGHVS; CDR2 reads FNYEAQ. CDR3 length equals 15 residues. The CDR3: CDSSLVASSYNEQFF. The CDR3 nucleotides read TGTGACAGCAGCTTGGTGGCTAGCTCCTACAATGAGCAGTTCTTC.

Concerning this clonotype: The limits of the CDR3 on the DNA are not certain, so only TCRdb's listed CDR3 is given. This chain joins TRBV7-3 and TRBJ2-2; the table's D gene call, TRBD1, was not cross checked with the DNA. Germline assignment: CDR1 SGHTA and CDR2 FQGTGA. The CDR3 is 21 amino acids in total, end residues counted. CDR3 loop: CASSFYICSAIAQGGTGELFF.

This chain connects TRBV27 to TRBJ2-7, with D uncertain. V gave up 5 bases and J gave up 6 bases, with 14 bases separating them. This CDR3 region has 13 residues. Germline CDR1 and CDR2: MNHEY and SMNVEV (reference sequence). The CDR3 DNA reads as TGTGCCAGCAGTCCCCTGCCCCTTAGCGAGCAGTACTTC. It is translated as CASSPLPLSEQYF.

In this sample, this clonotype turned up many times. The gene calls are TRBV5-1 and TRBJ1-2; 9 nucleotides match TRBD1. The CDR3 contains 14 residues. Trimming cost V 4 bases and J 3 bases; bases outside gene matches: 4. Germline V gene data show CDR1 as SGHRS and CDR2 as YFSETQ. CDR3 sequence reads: CASSAQGADYGYTF. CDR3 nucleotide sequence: TGCGCCAGCAGCGCACAGGGGGCCGACTATGGCTACACCTTC.

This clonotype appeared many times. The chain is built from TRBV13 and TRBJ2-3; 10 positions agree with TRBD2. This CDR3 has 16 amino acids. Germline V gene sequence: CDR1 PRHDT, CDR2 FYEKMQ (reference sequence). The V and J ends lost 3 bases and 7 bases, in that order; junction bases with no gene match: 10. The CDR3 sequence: CASSFPTSGKAHTQYF. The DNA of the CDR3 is TGTGCCAGCAGCTTTCCTACTAGCGGGAAGGCACATACGCAGTATTTT. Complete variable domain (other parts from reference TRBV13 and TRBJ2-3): AAGVIQSPRHLIKEKRETATLKCYPIPRHDTVYWYQQGPGQDPQFLISFYEKMQSDKGSIPDRFSAQQFSDYHSELNMSSLELGDSALYFCASSFPTSGKAHTQYFGPGTRLTVL.

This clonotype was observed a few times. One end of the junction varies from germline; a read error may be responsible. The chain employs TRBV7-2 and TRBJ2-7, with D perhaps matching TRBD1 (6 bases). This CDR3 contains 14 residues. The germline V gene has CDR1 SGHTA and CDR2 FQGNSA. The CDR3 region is CASSPRTASYGQYF. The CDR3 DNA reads TGTGCCAGCAGCCCCCGGACAGCATCCTACGGGCAGTACTTC.

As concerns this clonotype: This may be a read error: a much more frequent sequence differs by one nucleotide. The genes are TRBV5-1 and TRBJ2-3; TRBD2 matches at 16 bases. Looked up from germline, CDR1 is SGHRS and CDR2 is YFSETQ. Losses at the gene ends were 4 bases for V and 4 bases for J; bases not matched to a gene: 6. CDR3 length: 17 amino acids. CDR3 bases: TGCGCCAGCAGCCTCGGGACTAGCGGGAGGGCCTCAGATACGCAGTATTTT. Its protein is CASSLGTSGRASDTQYF.

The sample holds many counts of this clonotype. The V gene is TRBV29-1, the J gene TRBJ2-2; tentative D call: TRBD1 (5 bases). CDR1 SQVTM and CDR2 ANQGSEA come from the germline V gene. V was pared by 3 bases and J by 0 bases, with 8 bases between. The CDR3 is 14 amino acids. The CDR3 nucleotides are TGCAGCGTTGATTCAGGGACGAACACCGGGGAGCTGTTTTTT. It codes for CSVDSGTNTGELFF.

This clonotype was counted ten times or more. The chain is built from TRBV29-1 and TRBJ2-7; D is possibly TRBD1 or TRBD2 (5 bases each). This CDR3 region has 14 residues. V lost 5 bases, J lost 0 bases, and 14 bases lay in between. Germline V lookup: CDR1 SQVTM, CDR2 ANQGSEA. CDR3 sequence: CSVWTRGPSYEQYF. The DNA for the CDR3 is TGCAGCGTTTGGACACGGGGCCCCTCCTACGAGCAGTACTTC.

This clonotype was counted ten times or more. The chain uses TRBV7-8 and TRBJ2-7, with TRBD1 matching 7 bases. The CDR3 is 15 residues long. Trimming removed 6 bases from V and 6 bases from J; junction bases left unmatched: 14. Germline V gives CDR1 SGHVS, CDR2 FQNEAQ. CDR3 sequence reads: CASSNRDSEESEQYF. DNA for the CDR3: TGTGCCAGCAGTAACCGGGACAGTGAAGAGAGCGAGCAGTACTTC.

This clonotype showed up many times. CDR3 sequence: CASSPEGRVNEKLFF. For the CDR3, the DNA is TGCGCCAGCAGCCCGGAGGGGCGGGTAAATGAAAAACTGTTTTTT. The V gene is TRBV5-1, the J gene TRBJ1-4, with a possible D match to TRBD1 (5 bases). Per the germline V gene, CDR1 is SGHRS and CDR2 is YFSETQ. This CDR3 comprises 15 residues. Trimming pared 4 bases from V and 5 bases from J, leaving 15 bases between. The full variable domain, with the rest looked up from reference TRBV5-1 and TRBJ1-4, is KAGVTQTPRYLIKTRGQQVTLSCSPISGHRSVSWYQQTPGQGLQFLFEYFSETQRNKGNFPGRFSGRQFSNSRSEMNVSTLELGDSALYLCASSPEGRVNEKLFFGSGTQLSVL.

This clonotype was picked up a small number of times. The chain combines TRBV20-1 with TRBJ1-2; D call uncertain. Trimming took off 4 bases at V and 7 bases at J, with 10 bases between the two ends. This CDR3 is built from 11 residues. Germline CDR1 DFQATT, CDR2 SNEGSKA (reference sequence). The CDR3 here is CSAKGRIGYTF. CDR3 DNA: TGCAGTGCTAAAGGACGTATTGGCTACACCTTC.